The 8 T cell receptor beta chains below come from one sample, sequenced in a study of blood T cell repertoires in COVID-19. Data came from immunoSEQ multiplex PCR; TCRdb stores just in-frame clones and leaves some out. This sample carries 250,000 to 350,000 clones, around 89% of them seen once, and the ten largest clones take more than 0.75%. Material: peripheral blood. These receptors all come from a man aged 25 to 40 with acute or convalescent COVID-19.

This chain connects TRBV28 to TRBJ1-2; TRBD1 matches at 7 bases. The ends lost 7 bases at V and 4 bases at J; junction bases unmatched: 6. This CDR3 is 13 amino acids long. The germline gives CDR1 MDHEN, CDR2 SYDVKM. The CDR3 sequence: CASKTGDIYGYTF. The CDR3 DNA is TGTGCCAGCAAAACAGGGGACATCTATGGCTACACCTTC.

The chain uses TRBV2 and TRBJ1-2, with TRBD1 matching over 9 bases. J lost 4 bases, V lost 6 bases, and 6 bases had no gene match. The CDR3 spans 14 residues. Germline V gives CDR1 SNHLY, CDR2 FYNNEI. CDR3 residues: CASRVGQGSYGYTF. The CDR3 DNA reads TGTGCCAGCAGGGTGGGACAGGGCAGCTATGGCTACACCTTC.

The CDR3 DNA reads TGTGCCAGCAGCATAACTAGCGGGGGTACCTACGAGCAGTACTTC. This encodes CASSITSGGTYEQYF. The chain carries TRBV5-4 and TRBJ2-7; 11 nucleotides align to TRBD2. This CDR3 contains 15 residues. Germline V gene data show CDR1 as SGHNT and CDR2 as YYREEE (reference sequence). Germline trimming cut 4 bases from V and 2 bases from J; bases unmatched to any gene: 5.

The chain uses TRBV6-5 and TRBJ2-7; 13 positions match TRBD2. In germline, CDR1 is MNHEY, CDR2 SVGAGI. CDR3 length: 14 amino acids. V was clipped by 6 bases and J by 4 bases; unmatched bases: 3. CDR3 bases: TGTGCCAGCAGGCGACTAGCGGGAGGTTACGAGCAGTACTTC. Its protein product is CASRRLAGGYEQYF.

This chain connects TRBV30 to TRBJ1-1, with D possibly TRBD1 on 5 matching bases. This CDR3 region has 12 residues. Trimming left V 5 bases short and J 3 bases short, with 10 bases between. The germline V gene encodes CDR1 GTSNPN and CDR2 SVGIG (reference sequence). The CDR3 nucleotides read TGTGCCTGGGTGGGGCAGTACACTGAAGCTTTCTTT. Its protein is CAWVGQYTEAFF. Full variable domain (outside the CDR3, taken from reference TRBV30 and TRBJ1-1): SQTIHQWPATLVQPVGSPLSLECTVEGTSNPNLYWYRQAAGRGLQLLFYSVGIGQISSEVPQNLSASRPQDRQFILSSKKLLLSDSGFYLCAWVGQYTEAFFGQGTRLTVV.

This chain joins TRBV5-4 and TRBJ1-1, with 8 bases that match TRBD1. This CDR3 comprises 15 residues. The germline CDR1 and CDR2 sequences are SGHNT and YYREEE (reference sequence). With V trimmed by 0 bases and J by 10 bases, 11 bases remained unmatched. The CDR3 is CASSLVDRGLRGAFF. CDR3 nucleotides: TGTGCCAGCAGCTTGGTAGACAGGGGCCTACGGGGAGCTTTCTTT.

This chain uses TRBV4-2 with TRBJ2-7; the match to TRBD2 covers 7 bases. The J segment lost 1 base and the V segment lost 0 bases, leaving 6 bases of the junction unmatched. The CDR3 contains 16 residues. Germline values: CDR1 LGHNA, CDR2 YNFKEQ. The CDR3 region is CASSQELVAGSYEQYF. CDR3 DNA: TGTGCCAGCAGCCAAGAACTGGTAGCGGGTTCCTACGAGCAGTACTTC.

CDR3 bases: TGTGCCAGCTCACCAGGGACGGTGGGGAGGACTGAAGCTTTCTTT. Translated: CASSPGTVGRTEAFF. The rearrangement links TRBV18 to TRBJ1-1; D might be TRBD1 (5 bases). Germline CDR1 KGHSH, CDR2 LQKENI. The CDR3 runs 15 residues. V lost 2 bases to trimming and J lost 5 bases, with 15 bases between them. Full variable domain (missing parts from reference TRBV18 and TRBJ1-1): NAGVMQNPRHLVRRRGQEARLRCSPMKGHSHVYWYRQLPEEGLKFMVYLQKENIIDESGMPKERFSAEFPKEGPSILRIQQVVRGDSAAYFCASSPGTVGRTEAFFGQGTRLTVV.